Each of the 22 T cell receptor beta chains below was sequenced from the same sample in a study of cytomegalovirus exposure and HLA in healthy donors (dated by TCRdb to the late 2010s). The library was obtained by the immunoSEQ multiplex PCR assay. A mixture of 60 forward primers for TCR Vbeta segments and 13 reverse primers for TCR Jbeta segments was used in the multiplex PCR. Entries here come from immuneACCESS through TCRdb and include only in-frame sequences with V and J called. Some clones fail to appear in such tables; in the studies checked, an unresolved V gene covers under half of the shortfall, and the cause of the remainder is unknown. The sample data list about 190,000 clones, and 70% to 75% of these were observed just once. The ten top clones hold about 3% of the sample. Source material: PBMCs. These receptor sequences come from a woman under 40 in good health and CMV-seropositive.

A word on this clone: The junction differs from germline at one of its ends, possibly a read error. J is TRBJ2-7 and V is TRBV7-9; D is perhaps TRBD2 (6 bases). The CDR3 covers 13 residues. Looked up from germline, CDR1 is SEHNR and CDR2 is FQNEAQ (reference sequence). CDR3 in amino acids: CSSSEGLYYEQYF. CDR3 coding DNA: TGTTCCAGCAGCGAGGGACTGTACTACGAGCAGTACTTC.

V usage is TRBV29-1 and J usage is TRBJ2-1; 8 positions match TRBD2. V lost 3 bases and J lost 4; bases outside the gene matches: 5. Germline CDR1 is SQVTM and CDR2 is ANQGSEA. This CDR3 has 14 amino acids. The CDR3 here is CSVDSGREYNEQFF. CDR3 in DNA: TGCAGCGTTGACAGCGGGAGAGAGTACAATGAGCAGTTCTTC.

The rearrangement links TRBV27 to TRBJ1-1; D is unresolved. Trimming removed 0 bases at V and 7 bases at J, with 9 bases between. This CDR3 comprises 13 residues. Germline assignment: CDR1 MNHEY and CDR2 SMNVEV (reference sequence). CDR3 sequence reads: CASSLSRRGEAFF. The CDR3 region has the DNA TGTGCCAGCAGTTTATCGAGGCGGGGTGAAGCTTTCTTT.

This clone was observed a few times. The chain recombines TRBV27 with TRBJ2-1, with 12 positions matching TRBD2. Per germline, CDR1 MNHEY and CDR2 SMNVEV (reference sequence). The CDR3 is 13 residues long. The junction had 7 bases not matched to a gene; V was cut back by 5 bases and J by 14 bases. The CDR3 sequence: CASSPPSGRGKFF. The CDR3, as DNA: TGTGCCAGCAGTCCCCCTAGCGGGAGGGGAAAGTTCTTC.

The chain is built from TRBV10-1 and TRBJ1-1, with D hard to call. The germline CDR1 and CDR2 sequences are WNHNN and SYGVQD (reference sequence). V lost 4 bases to trimming and J lost 2 bases, with 11 bases between them. The CDR3 has 14 residues. This chain's CDR3 is CASSARVENTEAFF. The DNA of the CDR3 is TGCGCCAGCAGTGCCCGGGTGGAAAACACTGAAGCTTTCTTT.

V is TRBV5-1 and J is TRBJ1-1, with D possibly TRBD1 on 5 matching bases. This CDR3 contains 15 residues. V was clipped by 4 bases and J by 0 bases, with 13 bases between them. CDR1 and CDR2 from the germline V gene are SGHRS and YFSETQ. The CDR3 protein is CASSAGTSMNTEAFF. The DNA for the CDR3 is TGCGCCAGCAGCGCCGGGACTTCAATGAACACTGAAGCTTTCTTT.

The chain joins TRBV15 to TRBJ1-5; TRBD1 is a possible D gene (6 bases). The CDR3 is 13 residues long. Trimming removed 5 bases from V and 7 bases from J, with 12 bases in between. Germline CDR1 LNHNV, CDR2 YYDKDF (reference sequence). CDR3 protein: CATSLTGTQPQHF. DNA for the CDR3: TGTGCCACCAGCCTAACAGGGACCCAGCCCCAGCATTTT.

This sequence joins TRBV19 and TRBJ1-2, with TRBD1 matching 7 bases. Per germline, CDR1 LNHDA and CDR2 SQIVND (reference sequence). The CDR3 length is 14 residues. The V gene end was trimmed by 5 bases and the J gene end by 3 bases; junction bases not matched to a gene: 6. The CDR3: CASSPRQGYYGYTF. Here the CDR3 DNA reads TGTGCCAGTAGTCCCCGACAGGGATACTATGGCTACACCTTC. The entire variable domain, with the rest obtained from reference TRBV19 and TRBJ1-2, is as follows: DGGITQSPKYLFRKEGQNVTLSCEQNLNHDAMYWYRQDPGQGLRLIYYSQIVNDFQKGDIAEGYSVSREKKESFPLTVTSAQKNPTAFYLCASSPRQGYYGYTFGSGTRLTVV.

This rearrangement joins TRBV5-5 to TRBJ2-7; weak D call: TRBD2 (5 bases). CDR3 length equals 15 residues. Germline V CDR1 and CDR2: SGHKS, YYEKEE (reference sequence). Trimming stripped 3 bases from V and 5 bases from J, with 18 bases between. The CDR3 spells CASSSPGLGGDEQYF. In DNA form, the CDR3 reads TGTGCCAGCAGCTCCCCGGGGTTAGGTGGGGACGAGCAGTACTTC.

This clone was seen just once. The chain is built from TRBV5-1 and TRBJ2-3; TRBD2 is a possible D gene (5 bases). CDR1 is SGHRS and CDR2 is YFSETQ in the germline V gene. This CDR3 comprises 13 residues. V dropped 1 base and J dropped 5 bases, with 8 bases sitting between them. CDR3 in amino acids: CASSLLTKDTQYF. The CDR3 DNA is TGCGCCAGCAGCTTGTTGACTAAAGATACGCAGTATTTT.

The chain has TRBV19 and TRBJ2-3; possible D gene TRBD1, 5 bases. This CDR3 is 14 amino acids long. CDR1 and CDR2 (germline): LNHDA, SQIVND (reference sequence). V was cut by 2 bases and J by 3 bases, with 9 bases left in between. In DNA form, the CDR3 reads TGTGCCAGTAGTATAAGCCCAGGGACAGATACGCAGTATTTT. It yields the protein CASSISPGTDTQYF.

The V gene is TRBV27, the J gene TRBJ2-1, with 7 positions matching TRBD1. Trimming cost V 8 bases and J 2 bases; bases outside gene matches: 9. This CDR3 is 15 amino acids long. Germline loops: CDR1 MNHEY, CDR2 SMNVEV (reference sequence). The CDR3: CASWRPGQTYNEQFF. The CDR3 region has the DNA TGTGCCAGCTGGAGACCGGGACAGACCTACAATGAGCAGTTCTTC.

V is TRBV5-1 and J is TRBJ2-3; 9 bases are shared with TRBD2. The CDR3 covers 16 residues. The germline V gene encodes CDR1 SGHRS and CDR2 YFSETQ. J gave up 3 bases and V 2 bases, and 7 bases lay outside the gene matches. CDR3 region: CASSLSISGSTDTQYF. The CDR3 nucleotides are TGCGCCAGCAGCTTAAGCATTAGCGGGAGTACAGATACGCAGTATTTT.

This clone appeared once. This chain links TRBV19 with TRBJ2-5, with 11 nucleotides matching TRBD2. This CDR3 has 15 amino acids. The trim removed 9 bases at V and 5 bases at J, leaving 11 bases unmatched. CDR1 and CDR2 (germline): LNHDA, SQIVND (reference sequence). As DNA, the CDR3 is TGTGCCAGCCCCCCCCTAGCGGGAGGAGGCGAGACCCAGTACTTC. Its translation is CASPPLAGGGETQYF.

This rearrangement joins TRBV6-1 to TRBJ2-7; D not resolved. The CDR3 has 13 amino acids. V lost 2 bases and J lost 6, with 11 bases in between. CDR1 and CDR2 from the germline V gene are MNHNS and SASEGT. The CDR3 DNA follows: TGTGCCAGCAGTGAAAGACTGGAGCGCGAGCAGTACTTC. This gives the protein CASSERLEREQYF.

This clone has just one count. This chain joins TRBV4-1 and TRBJ2-1, with 7 positions matching TRBD1. CDR1 is MGHRA and CDR2 is YSYEKL in the germline V gene. J lost 0 bases, V lost 1 base, and 3 bases had no gene match. The CDR3 loop spans 16 amino acids. The DNA for the CDR3 is TGCGCCAGCAGCCAAGTAGGGGACAGCTCCTACAATGAGCAGTTCTTC. Protein sequence: CASSQVGDSSYNEQFF.

The genes are TRBV5-1 and TRBJ2-5; 10 nucleotides match TRBD2. The J call may be wrong; the DNA end is better matched by TRBJ2-7. The germline V gene has CDR1 SGHRS and CDR2 YFSETQ. The CDR3 covers 15 residues. CDR3 residues: CASSIGLAVSYEQYF. Here the CDR3 DNA reads TGCGCCAGCAGCATCGGACTAGCGGTCTCCTACGAGCAGTACTTC.

This clone showed up just a few times. This chain connects TRBV28 to TRBJ2-2; TRBD2 might be the D (6 bases). CDR1 and CDR2 from the germline V gene are MDHEN and SYDVKM. The CDR3 length is 12 residues. V lost 7 bases, J lost 4 bases, and 7 bases lay in between. CDR3 protein: CASMGGTGELFF. In DNA, the CDR3 is TGTGCCAGCATGGGGGGCACCGGGGAGCTGTTTTTT. Based on the CDR3 plus reference TRBV28 and TRBJ2-2, the full variable domain is DVKVTQSSRYLVKRTGEKVFLECVQDMDHENMFWYRQDPGLGLRLIYFSYDVKMKEKGDIPEGYSVSREKKERFSLILESASTNQTSMYLCASMGGTGELFFGEGSRLTVL.

V gene TRBV19 combines with J gene TRBJ1-1, with D possibly matching TRBD1 (5 bases). V was cut by 4 bases and J by 2 bases, with 17 bases left in between. CDR3 length: 16 residues. In germline, CDR1 is LNHDA, CDR2 SQIVND (reference sequence). DNA for the CDR3: TGTGCCAGTAGTACCCTCAAAAAAGGGACTAACACTGAAGCTTTCTTT. Its translation: CASSTLKKGTNTEAFF.

This chain links TRBV5-1 with TRBJ2-7; 14 nucleotides match TRBD2. The CDR3 length is 18 residues. J was trimmed by 5 bases and V by 4 bases; bases with no gene match: 14. Germline CDR1 and CDR2: SGHRS and YFSETQ. This CDR3 reads CASSPEPGLAGVTNEQYF. The CDR3 DNA sequence: TGCGCCAGCAGCCCGGAGCCGGGACTAGCGGGAGTGACTAACGAGCAGTACTTC.

The V gene is TRBV5-1, the J gene TRBJ2-7; perhaps TRBD1 as D (6 bases). The CDR3 runs 17 residues. Trimming stripped 0 bases from V and 1 base from J, with 17 bases between. Germline V lookup: CDR1 SGHRS, CDR2 YFSETQ. The CDR3 region is CASSLAVTGFKSYEQYF. The CDR3 nucleotides read TGCGCCAGCAGCTTGGCGGTGACAGGCTTTAAGTCCTACGAGCAGTACTTC.

This clone was counted a single time. V usage is TRBV10-1 and J usage is TRBJ2-2; TRBD2 might be the D (6 bases). The CDR3 is 17 residues long. Per germline, CDR1 WNHNN and CDR2 SYGVQD (reference sequence). The ends were cut back, 0 bases at V and 4 bases at J, with 15 bases in the middle. In DNA form, the CDR3 reads TGCGCCAGCAGTGAGTCGAGGGCAGGGAGGTTCACCGGGGAGCTGTTTTTT. Amino acids: CASSESRAGRFTGELFF.